Listed below are T cell receptor beta chains from one sample, sequenced in a study of sequential checkpoint blockade in melanoma. Repertoires were generated with immunoSEQ multiplex PCR, while TCRdb's copy carries only in-frame clones and drops some. The data show some 10,000 clones, about 80% seen once. Source: CD8+ T cells sorted from blood (inferred from file names), taken from a patient given nivolumab and ipilimumab in sequence. Every receptor here comes from a human donor with melanoma. CDR3s include the opening cysteine and the closing phenylalanine or tryptophan. The D gene is left open where the match is weak. Size is stated for part of the rows, as once, few or many counts, or as a class when the clone is expanded.

TRBJ1-6 TRBV6-5 medium-sized . CASSRSYNSPLHF TGTGCCAGCAGCCGTTCCTATAATTCACCCCTCCACTTT
TRBJ2-7 TRBV6-5 . . CASSYSADTAYEQYF TGTGCCAGCAGTTACTCGGCGGACACCGCCTACGAGCAGTACTTC
TRBJ2-7 TRBV27 . TRBD1 CASSLSMGQVNYEQYF TGTGCCAGCAGTTTATCGATGGGACAGGTCAACTACGAGCAGTACTTC
TRBJ2-6 TRBV5-6 . . CASISMQVTSGANVLTF TGTGCCAGCATCTCGATGCAGGTGACCTCTGGGGCCAACGTCCTGACTTTC
TRBJ1-2 TRBV6-4 . TRBD1 CASSEEGTGGGYTF TGTGCCAGCAGTGAGGAGGGAACAGGGGGCGGCTACACCTTC
TRBJ2-5 TRBV4-1 . TRBD1 CASSQERQGSGETQYF TGCGCCAGCAGCCAAGAACGACAGGGCTCGGGAGAGACCCAGTACTTC
TRBJ1-1 TRBV9 . TRBD1 CASSVGQGETEAFF TGTGCCAGCAGCGTTGGACAGGGGGAGACTGAAGCTTTCTTT
TRBJ2-2 TRBV6-1 few . CALRRGGGDTGELFF TGTGCCCTAAGACGGGGAGGGGGGGACACCGGGGAGCTGTTTTTT
TRBJ2-2 TRBV7-9 medium-sized TRBD1 CASSYRQGANTGELFF TGTGCCAGCAGCTACAGACAGGGGGCGAACACCGGGGAGCTGTTTTTT
TRBJ1-2 TRBV2 . . CASSGQNGYTF TGTGCCAGCAGTGGACAGAATGGCTACACCTTC
TRBJ2-3 TRBV15 . . CATSTEGQPDTQYF TGTGCCACCAGCACGGAGGGACAGCCAGATACGCAGTATTTT
TRBJ2-7 TRBV2 . TRBD2 CASSPGTSGGAGEQYF TGTGCCAGCAGCCCCGGGACTAGCGGGGGGGCGGGGGAGCAGTACTTC
TRBJ2-1 TRBV4-1 once . CASSQNKGGSESEQFF TGCGCCAGCAGCCAAAATAAGGGGGGGTCCGAGAGTGAGCAGTTCTTC